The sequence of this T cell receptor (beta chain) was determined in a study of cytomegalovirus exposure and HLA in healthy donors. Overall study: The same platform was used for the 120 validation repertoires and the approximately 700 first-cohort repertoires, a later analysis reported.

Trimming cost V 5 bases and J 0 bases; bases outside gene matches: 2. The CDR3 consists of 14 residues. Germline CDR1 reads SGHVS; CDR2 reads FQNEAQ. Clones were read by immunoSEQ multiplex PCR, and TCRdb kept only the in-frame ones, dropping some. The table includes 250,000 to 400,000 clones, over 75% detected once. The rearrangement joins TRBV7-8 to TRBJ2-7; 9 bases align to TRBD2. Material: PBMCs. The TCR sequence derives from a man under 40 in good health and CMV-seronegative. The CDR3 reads CASSQAGGSYEQYF. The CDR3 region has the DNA TGTGCCAGCAGCCAAGCGGGGGGCTCCTACGAGCAGTACTTC.